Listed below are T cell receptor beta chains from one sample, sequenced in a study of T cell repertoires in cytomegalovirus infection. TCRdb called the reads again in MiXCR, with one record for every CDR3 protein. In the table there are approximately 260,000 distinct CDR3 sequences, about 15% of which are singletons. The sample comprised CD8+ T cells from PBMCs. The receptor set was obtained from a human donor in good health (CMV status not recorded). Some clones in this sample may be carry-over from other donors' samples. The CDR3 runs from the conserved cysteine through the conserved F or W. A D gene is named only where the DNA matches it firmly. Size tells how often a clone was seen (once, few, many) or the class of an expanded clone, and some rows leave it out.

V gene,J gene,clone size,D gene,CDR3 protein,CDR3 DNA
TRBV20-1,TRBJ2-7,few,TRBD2,CSAWNGGASSYEQYF,TGCAGTGCTTGGAACGGGGGGGCTAGCTCCTACGAGCAGTACTTC
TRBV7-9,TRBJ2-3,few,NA,CASSFVGSGGGTDTQYF,TGTGCCAGCAGCTTCGTTGGGTCGGGCGGTGGCACAGATACGCAGTATTTT
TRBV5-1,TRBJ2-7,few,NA,CASSLEGGLSYEQYF,TGCGCCAGCAGCTTGGAAGGGGGTCTCTCCTACGAGCAGTACTTC
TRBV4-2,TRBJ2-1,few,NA,CASTSGWGAFVGEQFF,TGTGCCAGCACCTCCGGGTGGGGGGCATTTGTCGGTGAGCAGTTCTTC
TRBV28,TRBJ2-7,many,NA,CASSSPGPYEQYF,TGTGCCAGCAGTTCCCCGGGACCCTACGAGCAGTACTTC
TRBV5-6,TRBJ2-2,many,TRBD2,CASSLGLAGTGELFF,TGTGCCAGCAGCTTGGGCCTAGCGGGGACCGGGGAGCTGTTTTTT
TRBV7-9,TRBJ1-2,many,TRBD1,CASREGTAPAQYGYTF,TGTGCCAGCAGGGAAGGGACAGCCCCCGCGCAATATGGCTACACCTTC
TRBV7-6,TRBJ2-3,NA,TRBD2,CASSLTGPGGGTDTQYF,TGTGCCAGCAGCCTCACCGGGCCCGGGGGGGGCACAGATACGCAGTATTTT
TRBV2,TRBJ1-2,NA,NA,CASSAERRLLGYGYTF,TGTGCCAGCAGTGCAGAGAGGCGGTTGCTGGGCTATGGCTACACCTTC
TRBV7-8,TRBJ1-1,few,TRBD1,CASSLETGTGPNTEAFF,TGTGCCAGCAGCTTGGAGACCGGGACAGGCCCGAACACTGAAGCTTTCTTT
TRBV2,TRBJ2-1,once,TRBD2,CASSEWGGGNEQFF,TGTGCCAGCAGTGAATGGGGCGGGGGCAATGAGCAGTTCTTC
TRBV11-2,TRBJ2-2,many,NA,CASSHFPKREANTGELFF,TGTGCCAGCAGCCATTTTCCCAAGCGAGAGGCGAACACCGGGGAGCTGTTTTTT
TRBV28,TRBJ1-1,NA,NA,CASSSMDSYTEAFF,TGTGCCAGCAGTTCGATGGACAGTTACACTGAAGCTTTCTTT
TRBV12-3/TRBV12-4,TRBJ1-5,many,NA,CASSLSLPKGNQPQHF,TGTGCCAGCAGTTTGAGCCTCCCAAAAGGCAATCAGCCCCAGCATTTT
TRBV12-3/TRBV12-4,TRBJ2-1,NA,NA,CASSFSSSSYNEQFF,TGTGCCAGCAGTTTCTCCTCGAGCTCCTACAATGAGCAGTTCTTC
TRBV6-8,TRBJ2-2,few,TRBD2,CASSLAGGRSGELFF,TGTGCCAGCAGCTTAGCGGGGGGGCGGTCCGGGGAGCTGTTTTTT
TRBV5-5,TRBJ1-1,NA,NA,CASSAETGTLRGAFF,TGTGCCAGCAGCGCTGAAACCGGGACCCTGAGGGGGGCTTTCTTT
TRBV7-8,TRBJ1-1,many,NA,CASSSRTTEAFF,TGTGCCAGCAGCTCTAGAACAACTGAAGCTTTCTTT
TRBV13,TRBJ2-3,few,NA,CASSQSGGSTDTQYF,TGTGCCAGCAGCCAGAGCGGCGGAAGCACAGATACGCAGTATTTT
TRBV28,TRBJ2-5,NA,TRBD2,CASSPGPSGQETQYF,TGTGCCAGCAGTCCCGGGCCTAGCGGGCAAGAGACCCAGTACTTC
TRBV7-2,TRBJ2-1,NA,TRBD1,CASSLFGTGPYNEQFF,TGTGCCAGCAGCTTATTCGGGACAGGGCCCTACAATGAGCAGTTCTTC
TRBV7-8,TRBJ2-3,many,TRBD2,CASSLDISGVKDTQYF,TGTGCCAGCAGCTTAGATATTAGCGGGGTGAAAGATACGCAGTATTTT
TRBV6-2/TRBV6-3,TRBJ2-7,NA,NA,CASSYSPSSYEQYF,TGTGCCAGCAGTTACTCTCCAAGCTCCTACGAGCAGTACTTC
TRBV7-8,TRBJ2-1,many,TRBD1,CASSSTGVEQFF,TGTGCCAGCAGCTCGACAGGGGTTGAGCAGTTCTTC
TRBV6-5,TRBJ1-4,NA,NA,CASSPSPTLDEKLFF,TGTGCCAGCAGTCCTTCCCCCACCCTGGATGAAAAACTGTTTTTT